This T cell receptor beta chain was retrieved from a study of response to subunit inactivated influenza vaccine. One entry per CDR3 protein results from TCRdb running MiXCR on the RT-PCR reads. This sample carries about 310,000 distinct CDR3 sequences, 21% of them seen once, and the ten largest clones take roughly 10%. Trimming cost V 4 bases and J 4 bases, with 17 bases left between them. Germline assignment: CDR1 MDHEN and CDR2 SYDVKM. This CDR3 is built from 15 residues. A few counts support this clonotype. The target antigen is unknown. Whole-study results and caveats: Authors suggested that a seasonal influenza vaccination recruits few new T cells each time.

The chain carries TRBV28 and TRBJ2-7; perhaps D is TRBD1 or TRBD2 (5 bases each). The sequencing used PBMCs from blood, collected approximately 20 months after vaccination. The sequence was obtained from a man between 45 and 75 years old who received an inactivated influenza vaccine. CDR3 coding DNA: TGTGCCAGCAGTTACCGGGACCACTTTGGATACGAGCAGTACTTC. As protein: CASSYRDHFGYEQYF.